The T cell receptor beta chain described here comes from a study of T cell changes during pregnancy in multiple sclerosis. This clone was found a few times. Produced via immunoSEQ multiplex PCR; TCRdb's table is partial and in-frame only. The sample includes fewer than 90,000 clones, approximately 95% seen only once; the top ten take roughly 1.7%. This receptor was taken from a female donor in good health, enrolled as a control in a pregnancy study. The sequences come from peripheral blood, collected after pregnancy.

The CDR3 coding sequence is TGTGCCAGCAAACTCGGGACAGCCAATGAAGCTTTCTTT. Encoded protein: CASKLGTANEAFF. The chain couples TRBV2 to TRBJ1-1; 7 nucleotides line up with TRBD1. The germline V gene encodes CDR1 SNHLY and CDR2 FYNNEI. This CDR3 is 13 amino acids long. The trim removed 7 bases at V and 7 bases at J, leaving 9 bases unmatched.